The clone carrying this T cell receptor (beta chain) has only a few counts. What it recognizes is unknown. V lost 3 bases to trimming and J lost 0 bases, with 6 bases between them. Per the germline V gene, CDR1 is SGDLS and CDR2 is YYNGEE. There are 13 residues in the CDR3. This record comes from a study of blood T cells in healthy people across ages. The overall study: Researchers report that template switching captured about one barcoded beta molecule per two T cells.

Notes on the study in general: The recorded TCR beta diversity per million T cells decreased in a roughly linear manner with age. In these data, TCR beta diversity tracked strongly with naive T cell percentage.

Total RNA, at least 5 micrograms per sample, came from PBMCs. A J-beta primer mix and a sample-barcoded 5' primer were used in a second PCR of about 7 to 12 cycles. One entry per CDR3 protein, called by TCRdb with MiXCR from the 5' RACE reads. Among 730,000 or so distinct CDR3 sequences listed, roughly two fifths were seen once. This clonotype was obtained from a woman in her sixties in good health. The J gene is TRBJ1-1, the V gene TRBV9; D is ambiguous. Sequencing was done on a sample of blood. The chain's CDR3 is CASSAEMNTEAFF. CDR3 nucleotides: TGTGCCAGCAGCGCAGAGATGAACACTGAAGCTTTCTTT.